This is a list of T cell receptor beta chains from one sample in a study of response to subunit inactivated influenza vaccine. Via MiXCR, TCRdb re-called the RT-PCR reads, giving one row per CDR3 protein. Of 860,000 or so distinct CDR3 sequences in the sample, 21% were seen once. The sequencing here drew on PBMCs from blood, taken roughly 5 days after vaccination. Every receptor here comes from a man aged 50-60 years who received an inactivated influenza vaccine. Each CDR3 is given with its conserved first and last residue. A D gene is named only where the DNA matches it firmly. Clone size appears in some rows only: once, few, many, or a class for an expanded clone.

TRBD1,TRBV20-1,few,TRBJ2-5,CSARWDRGQETQYF,TGCAGTGCTAGATGGGACAGGGGTCAGGAGACCCAGTACTTC
TRBD2,TRBV6-5,NA,TRBJ2-7,CASSYRLAGGGPDYEQYF,TGTGCCAGCAGTTACCGACTAGCGGGGGGCGGGCCGGACTACGAGCAGTACTTC
NA,TRBV15,NA,TRBJ2-2,CATSREGTGELFF,TGTGCCACCAGCAGAGAGGGCACCGGGGAGCTGTTTTTT
TRBD2,TRBV12-3/TRBV12-4,NA,TRBJ2-4,CASSLDGGAKNIQYF,TGTGCCAGCAGTTTAGACGGGGGGGCCAAAAACATTCAGTACTTC
NA,TRBV9,NA,TRBJ2-1,CASSLGGGSVDGQQFF,TGTGCCAGCAGCCTGGGGGGCGGGAGCGTTGATGGTCAGCAGTTCTTC
TRBD1,TRBV6-2/TRBV6-3,few,TRBJ1-6,CASSNRIPGQSSSYNSPLHF,TGTGCCAGCAGCAATAGAATACCGGGACAGTCGAGCTCCTATAATTCACCCCTCCACTTT
NA,TRBV4-3,NA,TRBJ2-3,CASSQEPHDDTQYF,TGCGCCAGCAGCCAAGAGCCCCATGATGATACGCAGTATTTT
NA,TRBV15,few,TRBJ1-2,CATSSPDSYGYTF,TGTGCCACCAGCAGCCCCGACTCCTATGGCTACACCTTC
NA,TRBV10-3,few,TRBJ2-3,CAIRPGDAGDTQYF,TGTGCCATTCGTCCCGGGGACGCAGGGGATACGCAGTATTTT
NA,TRBV20-1,few,TRBJ2-3,CSARDRSKSRTDTQYF,TGCAGTGCTAGAGATCGGTCGAAAAGCCGCACAGATACGCAGTATTTT
NA,TRBV4-3,few,TRBJ2-7,CASSPGVGSSYEQYF,TGCGCCAGCAGCCCCGGGGTCGGGAGCTCCTACGAGCAGTACTTC
NA,TRBV7-9,few,TRBJ2-7,CASSRPGIWEQYF,TGTGCCAGCAGCCGCCCAGGAATATGGGAGCAGTACTTC
TRBD2,TRBV27,many,TRBJ2-3,CASSLLVSGGRDTQYF,TGTGCCAGCAGTTTATTAGTTAGCGGGGGACGGGATACGCAGTATTTT
NA,TRBV29-1,few,TRBJ2-1,CSVEEGGWKTVNEQFF,TGCAGCGTTGAAGAAGGGGGGTGGAAAACCGTAAATGAGCAGTTCTTC
TRBD2,TRBV20-1,NA,TRBJ2-5,CSTGVAGIQETQYF,TGCAGCACGGGGGTAGCGGGAATCCAAGAGACCCAGTACTTC
TRBD1,TRBV6-5,few,TRBJ2-3,CASSSWITGEKDTQYF,TGTGCCAGCTCTTCCTGGATAACAGGGGAAAAGGATACGCAGTATTTT
NA,TRBV20-1,many,TRBJ2-5,CSARDSRSQETQYF,TGCAGTGCTAGAGACTCTAGATCCCAAGAGACCCAGTACTTC
TRBD1,TRBV15,NA,TRBJ1-1,CATSKIQGPSEAFF,TGTGCCACCAGCAAAATACAGGGGCCCTCTGAAGCTTTCTTT
NA,TRBV28,few,TRBJ2-3,CASKASLGDTQYF,TGTGCCAGCAAGGCCTCACTAGGAGATACGCAGTATTTT
NA,TRBV19,NA,TRBJ1-5,CASRRVSRGNQPQHF,TGTGCCAGTAGACGAGTGTCCAGAGGCAATCAGCCCCAGCATTTT
TRBD1,TRBV5-1,few,TRBJ1-2,CASSSTTGQGVGYTF,TGCGCCAGCAGTTCGACAACAGGACAGGGGGTCGGCTACACCTTC
NA,TRBV3-1,NA,TRBJ2-3,CASSQGYGLAVSTDTQYF,TGTGCCAGCAGCCAAGGATATGGCTTGGCAGTAAGCACAGATACGCAGTATTTT
NA,TRBV6-6,few,TRBJ2-4,CASSYRTKNIQYF,TGTGCCAGCAGTTACAGGACCAAAAACATTCAGTACTTC
TRBD1,TRBV12-3/TRBV12-4,NA,TRBJ1-4,CASSTAARTGYYGKLFF,TGTGCCAGCAGCACCGCCGCTCGGACAGGGTATTATGGAAAACTGTTTTTT
NA,TRBV7-9,few,TRBJ1-1,CASSFGARTEAFF,TGTGCCAGCAGCTTCGGGGCTAGGACTGAAGCTTTCTTT
NA,TRBV7-9,few,TRBJ1-2,CASSSAGTNYGYTF,TGTGCCAGCAGCTCCGCGGGTACAAACTATGGCTACACCTTC
NA,TRBV7-7,few,TRBJ2-2,CASSLGPQGTGELFF,TGTGCCAGCAGCCTTGGACCCCAGGGGACCGGGGAGCTGTTTTTT
NA,TRBV6-5,NA,TRBJ2-2,CASSSYSGLAFSTGELFF,TGTGCCAGCAGTTCCTACTCAGGCCTAGCATTTAGTACCGGGGAGCTGTTTTTT
TRBD2,TRBV29-1,many,TRBJ2-1,CSVAGGYNEQFF,TGCAGCGTTGCGGGAGGCTACAATGAGCAGTTCTTC
NA,TRBV4-3,many,TRBJ2-7,CASSQDVGYEQYF,TGCGCCAGCAGCCAAGATGTCGGCTACGAGCAGTACTTC
NA,TRBV4-2,NA,TRBJ2-5,CASSPRDSETQYF,TGTGCCAGCAGCCCCCGGGACTCAGAGACCCAGTACTTC
NA,TRBV27,few,TRBJ2-3,CASSPFSGGGYTDTQYF,TGTGCCAGCAGTCCCTTTAGCGGAGGGGGGTACACAGATACGCAGTATTTT
NA,TRBV4-3,NA,TRBJ2-7,CASSRRETGEQYF,TGCGCCAGCAGCCGAAGGGAAACAGGGGAGCAGTACTTC
NA,TRBV7-6,NA,TRBJ1-1,CASRRIGFMNTEAFF,TGTGCCAGCAGACGGATAGGGTTCATGAACACTGAAGCTTTCTTT
NA,TRBV7-3,NA,TRBJ2-1,CASSPSPGIEQFF,TGTGCCAGCAGCCCTAGCCCCGGGATTGAGCAGTTCTTC
TRBD2,TRBV20-1,few,TRBJ2-1,CSAKASPGTSGGVGSYNEQFF,TGCAGTGCTAAAGCATCCCCCGGGACTAGCGGAGGAGTGGGGTCCTACAATGAGCAGTTCTTC
NA,TRBV24-1,few,TRBJ2-3,CATSPGSTDTQYF,TGTGCCACCAGTCCAGGCAGCACAGATACGCAGTATTTT
TRBD1,TRBV20-1,NA,TRBJ2-5,CSAPRTAGTGETQYF,TGCAGTGCTCCACGGACGGCAGGGACAGGCGAGACCCAGTACTTC
TRBD2,TRBV6-5,many,TRBJ2-3,CASSYGRAGGLITQYF,TGTGCCAGCAGTTACGGGCGAGCGGGGGGGCTAATCACGCAGTATTTT
NA,TRBV5-5,NA,TRBJ1-1,CASSLDGVLEAFF,TGTGCCAGCAGCTTGGATGGAGTCCTTGAAGCTTTCTTT
NA,TRBV29-1,NA,TRBJ2-1,CSVVGPEYNEQFF,TGCAGCGTTGTCGGGCCCGAGTACAATGAGCAGTTCTTC
NA,TRBV7-2,NA,TRBJ2-2,CASSLRDPLPGELFF,TGTGCCAGCAGCTTAAGGGACCCGCTTCCCGGGGAGCTGTTTTTT
NA,TRBV9,NA,TRBJ2-1,CASSVAVQGLLNEQFF,TGTGCCAGCAGCGTAGCTGTGCAGGGGCTCCTCAATGAGCAGTTCTTC
NA,TRBV20-1,NA,TRBJ2-5,CSARKIKQAAKAETQYF,TGCAGTGCTAGGAAAATAAAACAGGCCGCTAAAGCGGAGACCCAGTACTTC
TRBD1,TRBV5-6,few,TRBJ2-3,CASSLLGTGRDTQYF,TGTGCCAGCAGCTTGCTTGGGACAGGCCGAGATACGCAGTATTTT